This TCR beta chain was found in a study of breast tumors, draining lymph nodes, adjacent tissues. Notes on the study in general: Luminal-like breast cancer showed significantly greater tumor-nontumor repertoire similarity than basal-like breast cancer did. Tumors had less TCR diversity than lymph nodes, more than nontumor tissue.

The CDR3 covers 14 residues. CDR1 MNHNY and CDR2 SVGAGI come from the germline V gene (reference sequence). The V gene end was trimmed by 7 bases and the J gene end by 5 bases; junction bases not matched to a gene: 7. Axillary draining lymph nodes of breast cancer patients supplied the node samples. This clonotype was seen ten or more times. Its antigen is not identified. TCRdb re-called the multiplex PCR reads through MiXCR, storing one row per CDR3 protein. The sample includes approximately 230,000 distinct CDR3 sequences, under 40% of them seen just once. The TCR was taken from a female donor with breast cancer. Some clones in this sample may be carry-over from other donors' samples. Sequenced: axillary lymph node tissue. This chain uses TRBV6-6 with TRBJ1-2; 10 nucleotides match TRBD1. CDR3 bases: TGTGCCAGCACCTCGACAGGGGGCCTTTATGGCTACACCTTC. Its protein product is CASTSTGGLYGYTF.